Shown below are 28 T cell receptor beta chains from a single sample sequenced in a study of blood T cell repertoires in COVID-19. Sequencing was performed with immunoSEQ multiplex PCR; in TCRdb, only in-frame clones are kept and a portion is missing. The sample contains approximately 210,000 clones, about 88% of which appear only once. The sample taken for sequencing was peripheral blood. These receptors came from a man aged 35-49 years with active or convalescent COVID-19.

V usage is TRBV29-1 and J usage is TRBJ2-2, with D maybe TRBD1 (6 bases). This CDR3 spans 15 amino acids. Per the germline V gene, CDR1 is SQVTM and CDR2 is ANQGSEA. V was clipped by 7 bases and J by 3 bases, with 18 bases between them. For the CDR3, the DNA is TGCAGCGAGATTTACAGGGTCCACGACACCGGGGAGCTGTTTTTT. It is translated as CSEIYRVHDTGELFF.

The genes are TRBV21-1 and TRBJ2-1; the DNA was not compared with TRBD2, the D call given in the table. TRBV21-1 is a pseudogene locus. The CDR3 is made up of 16 amino acids. The CDR3 bases are TGTGCCAGCAAAATTGGGCGAGGGAGAATATACAATGAGCAGTTCTTC. The encoded protein is CASKIGRGRIYNEQFF.

This clone has only one observation. The chain uses TRBV30 and TRBJ1-2, with a weak D call TRBD1 (5 bases). This CDR3 comprises 12 residues. Germline V gives CDR1 GTSNPN, CDR2 SVGIG (reference sequence). With 0 bases removed from V and 6 bases from J, the gap between germline ends came to 8 bases. CDR3: CAWSVDSDGYTF. Written as DNA, the CDR3 is TGTGCCTGGAGTGTAGACAGTGATGGCTACACCTTC.

The chain recombines TRBV28 with TRBJ1-2, with D unclear. Germline loops: CDR1 MDHEN, CDR2 SYDVKM. Trimming left V 5 bases short and J 4 bases short, with 11 bases between. The CDR3 spans 13 residues. Here the CDR3 reads CASSPDLGYGYTF. CDR3 DNA: TGTGCCAGCAGTCCGGACTTAGGCTATGGCTACACCTTC.

The V gene is TRBV19, the J gene TRBJ1-1, with a weak D call TRBD1 (6 bases). The germline V gene encodes CDR1 LNHDA and CDR2 SQIVND (reference sequence). Trimming removed 7 bases at V and 11 bases at J, with 20 bases between. This CDR3 is 13 amino acids long. Here the CDR3 DNA reads TGTGCCAGTACGACGACAGGACCAATCCAGGCTTTCTTT. Translated, it gives CASTTTGPIQAFF.

This chain joins TRBV27 and TRBJ1-6, with D maybe TRBD1 (5 bases). CDR3 length equals 15 residues. Trimming removed 2 bases from V and 4 bases from J, with 9 bases in between. Germline-derived CDR1 and CDR2 are MNHEY and SMNVEV (reference sequence). The CDR3 loop reads CASSLGGEYNSPLHF. The CDR3, as DNA: TGTGCCAGCAGTTTAGGAGGGGAGTATAATTCACCCCTCCACTTT.

V gene TRBV5-5 combines with J gene TRBJ2-7; no clear D. The V gene's germline CDR1 is SGHKS and CDR2 YYEKEE (reference sequence). Trimming shortened V by 2 bases and J by 3 bases, and 9 bases separated the two germline ends. This CDR3 is built from 13 residues. The CDR3 spells CASSLRPGYEQYF. As DNA, the CDR3 is TGTGCCAGCAGCTTACGGCCGGGCTACGAGCAGTACTTC. Combining the CDR3 with reference TRBV5-5 and TRBJ2-7 gives the whole variable domain DAGVTQSPTHLIKTRGQQVTLRCSPISGHKSVSWYQQVLGQGPQFIFQYYEKEERGRGNFPDRFSARQFPNYSSELNVNALLLGDSALYLCASSLRPGYEQYFGPGTRLTVT.

The chain links TRBV28 to TRBJ1-1, with D tentatively TRBD1 (6 bases). From germline, CDR1 is MDHEN and CDR2 SYDVKM. The CDR3 has 14 residues. V dropped 7 bases and J dropped 5 bases, with 17 bases sitting between them. CDR3 bases: TGTGCCAGCACCCTGGGTGGGGGGGCAACTGAAGCTTTCTTT. It codes for CASTLGGGATEAFF.

The chain employs TRBV28 and TRBJ1-6; tentatively, D is TRBD1 (5 bases). CDR3 size: 14 residues. Per germline, CDR1 MDHEN and CDR2 SYDVKM. The V gene lost 3 bases and the J gene lost 4 bases, with 7 bases spanning the gap. The DNA for the CDR3 is TGTGCCAGCAGTTTCCGACAGTATAATTCACCCCTCCACTTT. Amino acids: CASSFRQYNSPLHF.

The chain combines TRBV5-8 with TRBJ1-5; D is uncertain. Germline values: CDR1 SGHTS, CDR2 YDEGEE. V lost 4 bases to trimming and J lost 4 bases, with 15 bases between them. The CDR3 spans 15 residues. As DNA, the CDR3 is TGTGCCAGCAGCCGAGGCAGTGGAGCTAATCAGCCCCAGCATTTT. It specifies CASSRGSGANQPQHF.

The rearrangement uses TRBV4-1 and TRBJ2-5, with 13 bases that match TRBD2. There are 17 residues in the CDR3. Per the germline V gene, CDR1 is MGHRA and CDR2 is YSYEKL. V was pared by 2 bases and J by 4 bases, with 7 bases of the junction left unmatched. The CDR3 nucleotides are TGCGCCAGCAGCCAATTCACCGGGACTAGCGGGACAGAGACCCAGTACTTC. Translated, it gives CASSQFTGTSGTETQYF.

The chain has TRBV4-2 and TRBJ1-1; D possibly corresponds to TRBD1 (5 bases). V was cut by 0 bases and J by 5 bases, with 13 bases left in between. From germline, CDR1 is LGHNA and CDR2 YNFKEQ. This CDR3 is built from 15 residues. Here the CDR3 reads CASSQDRPGKTEAFF. For the CDR3, the DNA is TGTGCCAGCAGCCAAGATCGTCCAGGGAAAACTGAAGCTTTCTTT.

This clone was counted only a few times. V gene TRBV19 combines with J gene TRBJ1-1, with D unresolved. Germline V CDR1 and CDR2: LNHDA, SQIVND (reference sequence). The CDR3 consists of 15 residues. V dropped 4 bases and J dropped 4 bases, with 16 bases sitting between them. The CDR3: CASSTLTPPGTEAFF. CDR3 sequence (DNA): TGTGCCAGTAGTACCTTAACACCCCCTGGCACTGAAGCTTTCTTT.

J is TRBJ1-2 and V is TRBV6-5, with TRBD1 identical over 10 bases. Germline-derived CDR1 and CDR2 are MNHEY and SVGAGI. This CDR3 spans 13 amino acids. V lost 4 bases to trimming and J lost 8 bases; unmatched junction nucleotides: 4. The CDR3 is CASSWTGGWGYTF. The DNA for the CDR3 is TGTGCCAGCAGTTGGACAGGGGGTTGGGGCTACACCTTC.

The chain employs TRBV13 and TRBJ1-2, with D possibly being TRBD1 (5 bases). This CDR3 contains 12 residues. Trimming removed 5 bases at V and 7 bases at J, with 11 bases between. The germline gives CDR1 PRHDT, CDR2 FYEKMQ (reference sequence). CDR3: CASSAGPSGYTF. The CDR3 region has the DNA TGTGCCAGCAGCGCAGGGCCCTCTGGCTACACCTTC.

The V call is TRBV6-5, the J call TRBJ2-2, with 8 bases that match TRBD1. Germline trimming cut 6 bases from V and 4 bases from J; bases unmatched to any gene: 10. This CDR3 has 16 residues. Germline V gene lookup returns CDR1 MNHEY and CDR2 SVGAGI. The CDR3: CASRYRTGLSTGELFF. The CDR3 region has the DNA TGTGCCAGCAGGTACCGGACAGGGCTCAGCACCGGGGAGCTGTTTTTT.

This chain joins TRBV6-5 and TRBJ2-7; TRBD1 aligns across 10 bases. The germline V gene has CDR1 MNHEY and CDR2 SVGAGI. This CDR3 has 14 residues. Trimming removed 4 bases from V and 2 bases from J; junction bases left unmatched: 2. The CDR3 loop reads CASSWGQGTYEQYF. CDR3 sequence (DNA): TGTGCCAGCAGTTGGGGACAGGGGACCTACGAGCAGTACTTC.

The chain combines TRBV5-1 with TRBJ2-7; D unresolved. V gave up 2 bases and J gave up 4 bases, with 10 bases separating them. This CDR3 has 13 amino acids. Germline CDR1 is SGHRS and CDR2 is YFSETQ. CDR3 residues: CASSFAPEYEQYF. In DNA form, the CDR3 reads TGCGCCAGCAGCTTCGCCCCGGAGTACGAGCAGTACTTC.

CDR3 sequence (DNA): TGTGCCAGCAGTCAACAGGGGTACGGGAATGAGCAGTTCTTC. This codes for CASSQQGYGNEQFF. The chain uses TRBV2 and TRBJ2-1; 7 positions agree with TRBD1. The V segment lost 5 bases and the J segment 7 bases; nucleotides outside the gene matches: 8. This CDR3 contains 14 residues. The V gene's germline CDR1 is SNHLY and CDR2 FYNNEI.

CDR3 sequence (DNA): TGTGCCAGCAGCTTATGGTCGGTTTCGGGGATGAACACTGAAGCTTTCTTT. Protein sequence: CASSLWSVSGMNTEAFF. The rearrangement links TRBV11-2 to TRBJ1-1; no definite D call. V gave up 2 bases and J gave up 0 bases, with 16 bases separating them. The CDR3 extends over 17 amino acids. Germline values: CDR1 SGHAT, CDR2 FQNNGV.

CDR3 amino acids: CASSPPTGGGSYEQYF. The DNA for the CDR3 is TGTGCCAGCTCACCACCGACAGGGGGTGGGTCCTACGAGCAGTACTTC. V is TRBV18 and J is TRBJ2-7; 9 bases are shared with TRBD1. The germline V gene has CDR1 KGHSH and CDR2 LQKENI. After removal of 0 bases from V and 1 base from J, the junction contained 4 bases not matched to a gene. The CDR3 is 16 residues long.

The chain joins TRBV4-1 to TRBJ2-1, with 8 positions matching TRBD2. This CDR3 spans 19 amino acids. Trimming cost V 1 base and J 4 bases; bases outside gene matches: 15. Germline V gene lookup returns CDR1 MGHRA and CDR2 YSYEKL. The CDR3 bases are TGCGCCAGCAGCCAAGCCCTAGGGGCTAGCGGGCTGTCTTACAATGAGCAGTTCTTC. Encoded protein: CASSQALGASGLSYNEQFF.

The rearrangement links TRBV5-4 to TRBJ2-2; 12 bases match TRBD1. V was pared by 3 bases and J by 6 bases, with 6 bases of the junction left unmatched. This CDR3 is 16 amino acids long. Germline-derived CDR1 and CDR2 are SGHNT and YYREEE (reference sequence). This CDR3 is CASSSGDRGRAGELFF. The CDR3 DNA reads as TGTGCCAGCAGCTCGGGGGACAGGGGGCGCGCCGGGGAGCTGTTTTTT.

V is TRBV7-9 and J is TRBJ1-1; D is perhaps TRBD1 (6 bases). V lost 6 bases, J lost 0 bases, and 11 bases lay in between. The CDR3 is 14 amino acids. CDR1 is SEHNR, CDR2 FQNEAQ, per germline (reference sequence). The CDR3 region is CASRSDRLNTEAFF. The CDR3 region has the DNA TGTGCCAGCAGATCCGACAGGCTGAACACTGAAGCTTTCTTT.

The rearrangement uses TRBV7-2 and TRBJ1-2; the match to TRBD1 covers 8 bases. The CDR3 runs 17 residues. Unmatched junction bases numbered 11, after V lost 1 base and J lost 4 bases. Germline-derived CDR1 and CDR2 are SGHTA and FQGNSA. Here the CDR3 DNA reads TGTGCCAGCAGCTTAGATGGGTTGGGACAGGAAAGCTATGGCTACACCTTC. It yields the protein CASSLDGLGQESYGYTF.

The rearrangement uses TRBV19 and TRBJ2-1, with 8 nucleotides matching TRBD2. The germline CDR1 and CDR2 sequences are LNHDA and SQIVND (reference sequence). Germline trimming cut 4 bases from V and 7 bases from J; bases unmatched to any gene: 12. The CDR3 has 16 residues. The CDR3, as DNA: TGTGCCAGTAGTACAACTAGCACGGGGGGGAGAAATGAGCAGTTCTTC. This gives the protein CASSTTSTGGRNEQFF.

J is TRBJ1-6 and V is TRBV2; D gene uncertain. The CDR3 is 17 residues long. V was trimmed by 3 bases and J by 9 bases, leaving 21 bases between them. Germline CDR1 SNHLY, CDR2 FYNNEI. CDR3: CASSEIVPGNVGSPLHF. CDR3 bases: TGTGCCAGCAGTGAGATCGTGCCGGGGAATGTGGGTTCACCCCTCCACTTT. Full variable domain (missing parts from reference TRBV2 and TRBJ1-6): EPEVTQTPSHQVTQMGQEVILRCVPISNHLYFYWYRQILGQKVEFLVSFYNNEISEKSEIFDDQFSVERPDGSNFTLKIRSTKLEDSAMYFCASSEIVPGNVGSPLHFGNGTRLTVT.

This chain uses TRBV19 with TRBJ1-2; 11 nucleotides agree with TRBD1. The CDR3 sequence is 16 residues long. The J segment lost 2 bases and the V segment lost 4 bases, leaving 6 bases of the junction unmatched. Germline CDR1 and CDR2: LNHDA and SQIVND (reference sequence). CDR3 protein: CASSKTGTGGNYGYTF. In DNA, the CDR3 is TGTGCCAGTAGTAAAACCGGGACAGGGGGAAACTATGGCTACACCTTC.